The 5 T cell receptor beta chains reported below all come from one sample, sequenced in a study of blood T cell repertoires in COVID-19. Only in-frame clones appear in the TCRdb table, and some are missing; sequencing was by immunoSEQ multiplex PCR. The top ten hold approximately 1.6% of the sample, which has approximately 200,000 clones, less than 90% seen once. The specimen sequenced was peripheral blood. Source of these receptors: a man aged 70 or older with acute or convalescent COVID-19.

This chain connects TRBV19 to TRBJ1-1; D is possibly TRBD1 (6 bases). CDR1 is LNHDA and CDR2 is SQIVND in the germline V gene (reference sequence). V was clipped by 4 bases and J by 7 bases, with 16 bases between them. CDR3 length equals 14 residues. In DNA form, the CDR3 reads TGTGCCAGTAGTAGATTACAGGGATATAATGAAGCTTTCTTT. Translation: CASSRLQGYNEAFF.

J is TRBJ2-1 and V is TRBV10-3; 7 nucleotides match TRBD1. Looked up from germline, CDR1 is ENHRY and CDR2 is SYGVKD. Trimming removed 8 bases from V and 1 base from J; junction bases left unmatched: 8. The CDR3 contains 15 residues. CDR3 protein: CAIQSGRGSYNEQFF. The CDR3 nucleotides read TGTGCCATCCAGAGCGGCAGGGGGTCCTACAATGAGCAGTTCTTC.

V and J are TRBV28 and TRBJ1-2; tentative D call: TRBD1 (5 bases). Germline CDR1 is MDHEN and CDR2 is SYDVKM. The CDR3 totals 13 residues. The V end was cut by 5 bases, the J end by 2 bases, with 9 bases between. The DNA of the CDR3 is TGTGCCAGCAGTCGACAGCAGAACTATGGCTACACCTTC. Amino acids: CASSRQQNYGYTF.

This rearrangement joins TRBV5-1 to TRBJ1-1; 7 nucleotides match TRBD1. Looked up from germline, CDR1 is SGHRS and CDR2 is YFSETQ. J lost 5 bases, V lost 0 bases, and 7 bases had no gene match. CDR3 length: 15 residues. The CDR3 bases are TGCGCCAGCAGCTTGGGGTCAGGGGGACGAACTGAAGCTTTCTTT. This gives the protein CASSLGSGGRTEAFF.

The genes are TRBV5-1 and TRBJ1-6, with D unclear. This CDR3 is 14 amino acids long. Germline V gene lookup returns CDR1 SGHRS and CDR2 YFSETQ. The germline V and J ends were trimmed by 0 bases and 4 bases, with 5 bases remaining between them. The CDR3 sequence: CASSLDSYNSPLHF. The CDR3 region has the DNA TGCGCCAGCAGCTTGGACAGTTATAATTCACCCCTCCACTTT.